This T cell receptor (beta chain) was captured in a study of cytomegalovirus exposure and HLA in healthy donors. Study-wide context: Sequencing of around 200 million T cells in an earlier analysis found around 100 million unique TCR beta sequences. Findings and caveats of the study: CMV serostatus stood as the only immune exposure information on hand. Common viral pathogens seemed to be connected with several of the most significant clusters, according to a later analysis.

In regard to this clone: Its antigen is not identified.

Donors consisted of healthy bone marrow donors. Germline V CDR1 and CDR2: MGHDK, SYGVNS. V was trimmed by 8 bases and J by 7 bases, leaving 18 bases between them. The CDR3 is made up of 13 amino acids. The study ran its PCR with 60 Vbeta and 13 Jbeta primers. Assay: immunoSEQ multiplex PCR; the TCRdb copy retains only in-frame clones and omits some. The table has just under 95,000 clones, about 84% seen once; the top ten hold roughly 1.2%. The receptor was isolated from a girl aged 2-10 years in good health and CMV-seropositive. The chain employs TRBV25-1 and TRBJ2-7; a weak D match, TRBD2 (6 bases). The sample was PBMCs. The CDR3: CASGTGVPGEQYF. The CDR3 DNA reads TGTGCCAGCGGCACGGGGGTGCCAGGGGAGCAGTACTTC.